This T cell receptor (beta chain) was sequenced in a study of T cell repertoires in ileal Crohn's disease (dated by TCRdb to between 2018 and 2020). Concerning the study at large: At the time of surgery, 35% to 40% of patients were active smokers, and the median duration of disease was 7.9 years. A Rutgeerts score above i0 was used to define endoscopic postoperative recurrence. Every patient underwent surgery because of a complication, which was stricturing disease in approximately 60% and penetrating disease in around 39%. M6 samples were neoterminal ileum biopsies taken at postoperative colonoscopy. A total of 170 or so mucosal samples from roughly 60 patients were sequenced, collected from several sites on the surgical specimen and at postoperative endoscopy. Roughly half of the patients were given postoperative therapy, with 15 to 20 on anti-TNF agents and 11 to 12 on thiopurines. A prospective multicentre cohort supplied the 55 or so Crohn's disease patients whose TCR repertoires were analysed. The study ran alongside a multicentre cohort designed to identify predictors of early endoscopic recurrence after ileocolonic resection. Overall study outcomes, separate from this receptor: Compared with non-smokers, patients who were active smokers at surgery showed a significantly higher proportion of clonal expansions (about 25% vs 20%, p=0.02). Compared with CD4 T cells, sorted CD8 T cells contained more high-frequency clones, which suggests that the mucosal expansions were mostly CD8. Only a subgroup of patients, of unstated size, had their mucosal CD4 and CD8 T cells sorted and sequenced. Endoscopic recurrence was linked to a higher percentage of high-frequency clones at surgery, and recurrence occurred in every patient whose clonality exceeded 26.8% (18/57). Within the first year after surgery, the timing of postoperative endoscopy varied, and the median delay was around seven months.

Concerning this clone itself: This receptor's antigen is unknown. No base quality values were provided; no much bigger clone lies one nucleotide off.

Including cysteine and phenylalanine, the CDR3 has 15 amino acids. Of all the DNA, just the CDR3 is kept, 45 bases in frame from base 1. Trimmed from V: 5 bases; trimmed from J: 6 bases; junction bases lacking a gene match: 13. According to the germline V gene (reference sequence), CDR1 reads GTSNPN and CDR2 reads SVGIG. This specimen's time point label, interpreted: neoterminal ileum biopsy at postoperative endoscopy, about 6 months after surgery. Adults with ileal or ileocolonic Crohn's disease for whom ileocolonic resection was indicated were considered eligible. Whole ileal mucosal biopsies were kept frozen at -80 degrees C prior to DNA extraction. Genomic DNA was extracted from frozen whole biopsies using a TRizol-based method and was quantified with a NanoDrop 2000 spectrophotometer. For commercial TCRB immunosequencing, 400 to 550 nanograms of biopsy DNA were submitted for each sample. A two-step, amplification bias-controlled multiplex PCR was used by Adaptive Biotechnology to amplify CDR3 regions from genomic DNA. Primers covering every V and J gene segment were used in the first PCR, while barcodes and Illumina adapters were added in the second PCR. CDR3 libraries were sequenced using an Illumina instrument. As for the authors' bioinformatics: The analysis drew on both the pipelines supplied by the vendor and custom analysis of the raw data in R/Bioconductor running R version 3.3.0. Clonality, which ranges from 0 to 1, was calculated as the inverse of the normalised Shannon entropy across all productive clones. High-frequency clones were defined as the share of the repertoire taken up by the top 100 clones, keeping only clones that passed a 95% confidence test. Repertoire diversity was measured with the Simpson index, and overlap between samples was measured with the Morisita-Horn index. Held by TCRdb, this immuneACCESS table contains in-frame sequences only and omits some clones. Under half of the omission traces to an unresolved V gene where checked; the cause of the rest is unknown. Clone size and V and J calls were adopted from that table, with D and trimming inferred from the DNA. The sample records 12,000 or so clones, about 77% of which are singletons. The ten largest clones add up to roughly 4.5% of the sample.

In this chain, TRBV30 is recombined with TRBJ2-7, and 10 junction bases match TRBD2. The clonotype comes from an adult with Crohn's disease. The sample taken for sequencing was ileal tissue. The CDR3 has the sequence CAWDHSGLATAEQYF. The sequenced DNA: TGTGCCTGGGATCACTCGGGACTAGCGACGGCCGAGCAGTACTTC.